This TCR beta chain derives from a study of cytomegalovirus exposure and HLA in healthy donors. Study conclusions and caveats: Most TCR sequences were rare, but some public TCRs occurred in many donors.

Notes on this clone: No antigen is known for it.

Donors came from a validation cohort of over 100 subjects, distinct from the first 666-subject cohort. This table comes from immunoSEQ multiplex PCR, and its TCRdb copy is limited to in-frame clones, with some not included. The sample consists of roughly 180,000 clones, approximately 86% of them appearing once. The germline V gene encodes CDR1 MNHEY and CDR2 SMNVEV (reference sequence). The V and J ends lost 4 bases and 0 bases, in that order; junction bases with no gene match: 7. CDR3 size: 17 residues. The chain links TRBV27 to TRBJ1-4; TRBD1 aligns across 8 bases. The TCR sequence derives from a man aged 25-45 years in good health and CMV-seropositive. Input material: PBMCs. DNA of the CDR3: TGTGCCAGCAGTTCCCCAGGGGGCGCCTCAACTAATGAAAAACTGTTTTTT. It specifies CASSSPGGASTNEKLFF.